A single sample gave rise to the 15 T cell receptor beta chains below, sequenced in a study of blood T cells in healthy people across ages. Primed by a sample-barcoded 5' primer and a J-beta primer mix, a second PCR proceeded for about 6 to 12 cycles. MiXCR, applied by TCRdb to the 5' RACE reads, yields one record per CDR3 protein. The data show 750,000 to 950,000 distinct CDR3 sequences, roughly 29% seen once. These data were likewise used in another study, on T cells of mothers and their children.

Sequenced sample: blood. The receptor source for this set is a woman in her thirties or forties in good health.

This clonotype has ten or more counts. The chain has TRBV7-2 and TRBJ1-2; perhaps TRBD1 as D (5 bases). The CDR3 covers 12 residues. Trimming cost V 3 bases and J 4 bases, with 6 bases left between them. CDR1 is SGHTA, CDR2 FQGNSA, per germline. The CDR3 reads CASSFDSYGYTF. The CDR3 DNA reads TGTGCCAGCAGCTTCGACAGCTATGGCTACACCTTC.

There are many counts of this clonotype. The chain uses TRBV5-1 and TRBJ2-7; TRBD1 matches at 9 bases. Trimming cost V 4 bases and J 4 bases; bases outside gene matches: 6. The germline V gene encodes CDR1 SGHRS and CDR2 YFSETQ. The CDR3 spans 14 residues. The DNA of the CDR3 is TGCGCCAGCAGCGGGACAGGGCTAAATTACGAGCAGTACTTC. This encodes CASSGTGLNYEQYF.

This clonotype was seen just once. The rearrangement links TRBV6-2 or TRBV6-3 to TRBJ2-5; D ambiguous. Germline V lookup: CDR1 MNHEY, CDR2 SVGEGT. The CDR3 is 12 residues long. V was trimmed by 6 bases and J by 6 bases, leaving 11 bases between them. The CDR3 DNA follows: TGTGCCAGCAGCTTAGATCCCAAGACCCAGTACTTC. It codes for CASSLDPKTQYF.

The chain uses TRBV5-1 and TRBJ2-7, with D unclear. The end of the DNA aligns better with TRBJ2-5, so the J call may be wrong. CDR3 length equals 15 residues. Germline-derived CDR1 and CDR2 are SGHRS and YFSETQ. CDR3 sequence (DNA): TGCGCCAGCAGCCCGGGTGCGAACCACCGAGAGACCCAGTACTTC. Residues: CASSPGANHRETQYF.

This clonotype was seen more than once but under ten times. V usage is TRBV5-1 and J usage is TRBJ2-3, with D hard to call. The CDR3 is made up of 13 amino acids. V was pared by 7 bases and J by 2 bases, with 11 bases between. CDR1 is SGHRS, CDR2 YFSETQ, per germline. In DNA form, the CDR3 reads TGCGCCAGCTCCTATTCGTTCACAGATACGCAGTATTTT. This codes for CASSYSFTDTQYF.

The chain employs TRBV25-1 and TRBJ1-1; TRBD1 might be the D (6 bases). Per the germline V gene, CDR1 is MGHDK and CDR2 is SYGVNS. The V end lost 6 bases, the J end lost 6 bases, and 14 bases lay between the germline ends. CDR3 size: 13 residues. In DNA form, the CDR3 reads TGTGCCAGCAGAGCCCCCGACAGGTCTGAAGCTTTCTTT. Encoded protein: CASRAPDRSEAFF.

The V and J genes are TRBV28 and TRBJ1-2; no definite D call. This CDR3 comprises 14 residues. Germline CDR1 MDHEN, CDR2 SYDVKM. V gave up 3 bases and J gave up 8 bases, with 16 bases separating them. The CDR3 DNA follows: TGTGCCAGCAGTTTGGGAGGAGCGGTAGAAGGCTACACCTTC. This encodes CASSLGGAVEGYTF.

The gene calls are TRBV9 and TRBJ1-1; no clear D. V lost 3 bases and J lost 3, with 9 bases in between. The V gene's germline CDR1 is SGDLS and CDR2 YYNGEE. CDR3 length: 13 residues. CDR3: CASSASGYTEAFF. In DNA form, the CDR3 reads TGTGCCAGCAGCGCGTCCGGTTACACTGAAGCTTTCTTT.

There are many counts of this clonotype. The chain links TRBV3-1 to TRBJ2-7, with 8 bases fitting TRBD1. Germline V CDR1 and CDR2: LGHDT, YNNKEL (reference sequence). The CDR3 is 16 residues long. V was pared by 3 bases and J by 0 bases, with 7 bases of the junction left unmatched. CDR3 sequence (DNA): TGTGCCAGCAGCCATCGAGGACAGGGAGGCTCCTACGAGCAGTACTTC. Amino acid sequence: CASSHRGQGGSYEQYF.

This clonotype has only a few counts. The rearrangement links TRBV5-5 to TRBJ2-5, with TRBD1 matching over 12 bases. Germline values: CDR1 SGHKS, CDR2 YYEKEE (reference sequence). The CDR3 length is 16 residues. Trimming at V came to 4 bases and at J to 5 bases, leaving 9 bases not matched to a gene. The CDR3 region has the DNA TGTGCCAGCAGCCGAGGGACAGGGGGCTTTATGGAGACCCAGTACTTC. Its protein product is CASSRGTGGFMETQYF. Looking up the rest from reference TRBV5-5 and TRBJ2-5 gives the full variable domain: DAGVTQSPTHLIKTRGQQVTLRCSPISGHKSVSWYQQVLGQGPQFIFQYYEKEERGRGNFPDRFSARQFPNYSSELNVNALLLGDSALYLCASSRGTGGFMETQYFGPGTRLLVL.

This clonotype was seen many times. V and J are TRBV3-1 and TRBJ2-1; 7 positions match TRBD2. The CDR3 consists of 16 residues. Germline-derived CDR1 and CDR2 are LGHDT and YNNKEL (reference sequence). V was clipped by 4 bases and J by 6 bases; unmatched bases: 12. This CDR3 is CASSPLAAGSLNEQFF. The CDR3 region has the DNA TGTGCCAGCAGCCCGCTAGCGGCCGGGAGTCTCAATGAGCAGTTCTTC.

On this clonotype itself: A read error may be the cause here, since a much bigger clone is one base away. The rearrangement links TRBV28 to TRBJ2-1; 8 bases agree with TRBD2. J was trimmed by 2 bases and V by 6 bases; bases with no gene match: 6. Germline V gives CDR1 MDHEN, CDR2 SYDVKM. The length of the CDR3 is 15 residues. The CDR3, as DNA: TGTGCCAGCAGCAACGCCGGGGGGGCCTACAATGAGCAGTTCTTC. Its protein is CASSNAGGAYNEQFF.

V gene TRBV28 combines with J gene TRBJ2-5, with D perhaps matching TRBD1 (6 bases). The CDR3 has 15 amino acids. Between the trimmed V and J ends, which lost 6 bases and 3 bases, there was a span of 17 bases. Germline-derived CDR1 and CDR2 are MDHEN and SYDVKM. The CDR3 sequence: CASSPQGRGEETQYF. CDR3 nucleotide sequence: TGTGCCAGCAGCCCACAGGGACGAGGAGAAGAGACCCAGTACTTC.

The rearrangement uses TRBV28 and TRBJ1-5, with D hard to call. V lost 3 bases, J lost 7 bases, and 16 bases lay in between. This CDR3 has 15 residues. Germline values: CDR1 MDHEN, CDR2 SYDVKM. The CDR3 bases are TGTGCCAGCAGTTTCCACCCTATAACGGAGCAGCCCCAGCATTTT. Translated: CASSFHPITEQPQHF.

DNA for the CDR3: TGTGCCAGCAGCTTCGAGCCGGGACAGGGCTACAATGAGCAGTTCTTC. Protein sequence: CASSFEPGQGYNEQFF. The V and J genes are TRBV11-2 and TRBJ2-1; 9 bases line up with TRBD1. CDR3 length equals 16 residues. The germline V gene encodes CDR1 SGHAT and CDR2 FQNNGV. J was trimmed by 3 bases and V by 3 bases; bases with no gene match: 6.